The TCR beta chain under discussion was sequenced for a study of cytomegalovirus exposure and HLA in healthy donors (dated by TCRdb to about 2017). Background on the whole study: An earlier analysis of about 530 of the donors reported about 260 Gb of sequence data and approximately 120 million unique TCR beta sequences obtained from about 200 million T cells. About 280 gigabases of sequencing data and roughly 80 million unique TCR sequences made up an early release that covered some 640 HLA-typed donors. Among the roughly 400 genotyped donors, 81% belonged to the genetic ancestry cluster associated with self-reported Caucasian donors. The study aimed to test whether cataloging public T cell receptors could reveal signatures of past pathogen exposure. The study used immunosequencing to profile the T cell repertoires of 666 subjects and linked those repertoires to cytomegalovirus serostatus. Besides the first cohort of about 730 subjects, a separate validation cohort made up of 120 different subjects was used. To predict cytomegalovirus infection status, the study brought together high-throughput TCR immunosequencing, statistical association of individual TCRs with disease status, and machine learning. A later analysis re-analyzed previously published TCR beta repertoires from about 730 donors and added high-resolution HLA genotyping to study TCR occurrence patterns. The later analysis used no new phenotypic data to find candidate immune exposures, relying instead on TCR beta sequences and their occurrence across donors. To decide whether each TCR beta V gene segment behaved as functional or pseudogenic, an earlier analysis of several hundred of the donors relied on high-throughput TCR beta sequencing. Donor age, sex, ethnicity and CMV serostatus were compiled alongside the repertoire data. In a later genetic analysis, genome-wide SNP genotypes for about 65% of the roughly 670 donors were used, and that subset was treated as a discovery cohort. All discovery cohort repertoires had been generated using a single sequencing platform. Class I and class II HLA loci were covered by the typing at four-digit resolution. The number of donors typed differed by locus, with 629-630 for A, B, C, DRB1 and DQB1, around 500 for DQA1, about 610 for DPA1, and 400 to 490 for DPB1. Because of strong linkage in the cohort, five DR-DQ haplotypes were treated as single units for association and clustering. Among about 400 genotyped donors of the cohort, an average of about 220,000 unique TCR beta nucleotide sequences was sequenced per donor, of which about 20% were non-productive. General conclusions and limits of the study: When HLA alleles, especially DR and DQ, strongly co-occurred, TCR associations were difficult to assign to individual alleles. In vitro tests confirmed that a few of the cytomegalovirus-associated TCR beta chains recognize cytomegalovirus antigens. The presence/absence analyses assumed that sequencing depth was roughly uniform across donors, and that assumption may not be true. Compared with the roughly 700-donor mean, donors in an Asian-associated ancestry cluster had fewer N-insertions in productive TCRs, according to a later genetic analysis. Most TCR sequences were seen in very few donors, while some public TCRs were found in many individuals. A further reported finding was that TCR beta sequences accurately predicted the HLA-A and HLA-B alleles for most subjects in the first cohort. Most CMV-associated TCR beta chains appeared to be HLA-restricted in a later analysis, and the HLA associations seemed to be driven largely by CMV exposure. Only TCR beta chains were sequenced in this cohort, and the absence of alpha or paired-chain data limited detectable features. Cytomegalovirus status was reported to be diagnosed by the classifier with high specificity and sensitivity in both the original and validation cohorts. Because counts were too low, 15 to 20 rarely observed V segments, including chromosome 9 orphons, were excluded from the earlier analysis of roughly 580 of the donors. It was suggested by the authors that the approach could potentially be generalized to other disease states and immunological phenotypes. Because HLA typing was unavailable for some donors at each locus, only the typed subset was used in association tests. An association between a missense DCLRE1C variant and V-gene and J-gene trimming of TCR beta chains was found in a later genetic analysis and replicated in an independent cohort. In the study, 150 to 200 TCR beta chains were listed as associated with cytomegalovirus. At a false discovery rate of 0.05, a later analysis linked fewer than 20,000 TCR beta sequences to specific HLA alleles. A cluster of highly shared sequence variants was judged likely to represent a technical artifact of the sequencing pipeline. In a later analysis, several top co-occurrence clusters were reported to appear linked to parvovirus B19, influenza, CMV and Epstein-Barr virus. In a later analysis, HLA-associated TCR beta chains were found to be more clonally expanded and to have lower generation probabilities than equally common non-associated chains. Correlated functional status among segregating V segments might be attributable to linkage disequilibrium, but an unknown experimental factor could not be ruled out. An earlier analysis of several hundred of the donors showed that most TCR beta V segments appeared in productive rearrangements either about 87% or about 30% of the time, which broadly matched IMGT annotations. The 87-base-pair reads could not distinguish some IMGT-functional V segments, including TRBV6-2 and TRBV6-3, so those segments were excluded. CMV serostatus was the only immune exposure information available for the cohort. A later analysis found that TCR association rates varied across HLA loci, with DRB1 alleles showing the most associated TCRs and HLA-C alleles the fewest.

Library construction relied on the immunoSEQ multiplex PCR assay. A mixture of 60 forward primers for TCR Vbeta segments and 13 reverse primers for TCR Jbeta segments was used in the multiplex PCR. The CDR3 region of rearranged TCR beta genes was amplified from genomic DNA with a multiplex PCR assay. The amplified TCR beta libraries were sequenced on the Illumina HiSeq System as 87-base-pair reads. From the authors' description of their analysis: Across the 700 or so repertoires, a later analysis counted some 81 million unique TCR beta chains, approximately 10 million of which were shared by at least two donors. A nearest-neighbor algorithm error-corrected the raw reads and collapsed the reads into unique sequences, merging closely related sequences to remove PCR and sequencing errors. V, D and J gene segments were assigned by aligning CDR3 sequences to IMGT reference sequences. For a sequence to be retained, a match of at least six nucleotides to both a V gene segment and a J gene segment was required. A rearrangement was called productive if the CDR3 had no stop codons and remained in frame with V and J, and every other rearrangement was called non-productive. CDR3 was defined according to IMGT convention as the region running from the second conserved V-encoded cysteine to the conserved J-encoded phenylalanine. The earlier analysis of about 590 of the donors excluded sequences that lacked an unambiguous match to a single V gene segment. An earlier analysis of some 500 of the donors classified V segments as functional when productive rearrangements were above 56.7% and as segregating when the standard deviation between donors was above 5%. A statistical classification framework was built to diagnose cytomegalovirus status from the catalog of TCR beta chain sequences. V and J gene assignment, in a later analysis, came from comparing TCR nucleotide sequences with IMGT/GENE-DB human TR gene sequences. The TCRdist pipeline was used in a later analysis to assign CDR3 sequences and most-parsimonious VDJ recombination scenarios. In a later analysis, every TCR beta chain was defined by the combination of its CDR3 amino acid sequence and its V-gene family, and reads without a unique V-gene family were dropped. In a later analysis, a few hundred highly shared, low-generation-probability nucleotide sequences were removed to address suspected cross-contamination and a sequencing artifact. A later analysis calculated a clonal expansion index for each public chain from normalized within-repertoire ranks of inferred template counts. In a later analysis, generation probabilities were computed with a VDJ recombination model fitted to out-of-frame rearrangements, and the resulting probabilities were checked against IGoR. In a later analysis, hypergeometric tests were used to score TCR-TCR, TCR-HLA and TCR-CMV co-occurrence, with a repertoire-size bias correction applied to TCR pairs. False discovery rates were estimated in a later analysis by permuting HLA or CMV assignments 20 times. In a later analysis, co-occurring TCRs were grouped using DBSCAN, and TCRdist sequence similarity was added for clustering within HLA-allele-positive subsets. Repertoires with fewer than 30,000 or more than 120,000 public chains were left out of co-occurrence clustering, as were about 5 repertoires with anomalous nucleotide sharing. The immuneACCESS repertoire file appears here via TCRdb, limited to in-frame rearrangements. These files lack a portion of the clones; in checked studies, under half of the deficit traces to unresolved V genes, and the cause of the others is not known. For V, J and clone size, that table is used; D and trimming come from the DNA. The sample yields approximately 140,000 clones; 70% to 75% were counted once. 14% of the sample is taken by the ten largest.

The cohort was made up of roughly 670 healthy bone marrow donors. At the time of sampling, all cohort members were nominally healthy, though unrecorded immune exposures were likely present. CMV serostatus was positive for 250 to 300 and negative for about 55% of the roughly 670 cohort members, and was not recorded for this donor. A peripheral blood sample was collected from each donor, and TCR beta sequencing was performed on peripheral blood mononuclear cells. The Qiagen DNeasy Blood Extraction Kit was used to extract genomic DNA from the blood cell samples. A word on this clone: Its recognized antigen is unknown. No clone much larger than this one lies a single base away; base qualities are absent.

V is cut back by 4 bases and J by 7 bases, with 17 bases in the junction unmatched. The CDR3 spans 19 residues, from the cysteine through the phenylalanine. The read is trimmed to its CDR3 DNA, 57 bases read in frame from base 1. The germline V gene specifies MRHNA as CDR1 and SNTAGT as CDR2. The chain uses TRBV6-4 and TRBJ1-4; 11 junctional bases match TRBD1. Material: PBMCs. The TCR comes from a human donor in good health. At the DNA level, the sequence is TGTGCCAGCAGTGCCCGGACAGGGGGCTTAGGGCTCCCCATTGAAAAACTGTTTTTT. This gives the protein CASSARTGGLGLPIEKLFF.